A single sample is the source of the 7 T cell receptor beta chains below, sequenced in a study of cytomegalovirus exposure and HLA in healthy donors. Amplification used 60 Vbeta primers and 13 Jbeta primers. The protocol was immunoSEQ multiplex PCR, while the TCRdb copy is restricted to in-frame clones and leaves out a portion. Altogether 72,000 or so clones are present, roughly 80% being singletons, with the ten largest covering approximately 7.8%. Sequencing used PBMCs. The receptors were gathered from a woman aged 25 to 45 in good health and CMV-seropositive.

The CDR3 protein is CASIRASDGKYEQYF. CDR3 DNA sequence: TGTGCCAGCATCCGGGCTAGCGATGGGAAATACGAGCAGTACTTC. The rearrangement uses TRBV6-1 and TRBJ2-7; D is possibly TRBD2 (6 bases). Trimming stripped 7 bases from V and 4 bases from J, with 20 bases between. In germline, CDR1 is MNHNS, CDR2 SASEGT. The CDR3 runs 15 residues.

The CDR3 DNA reads TGTGCCAGCAGTGGACTAGCGGGAGGGGATGATGAGCAGTTCTTC. As protein: CASSGLAGGDDEQFF. The chain has TRBV25-1 and TRBJ2-1, with TRBD2 matching 14 bases. The CDR3 totals 15 residues. V shed 4 bases, J shed 8 bases, and the junction held 4 bases outside the gene matches. Germline CDR1 reads MGHDK; CDR2 reads SYGVNS.

The chain links TRBV5-6 to TRBJ2-5; 13 positions match TRBD2. Matching the DNA end better, TRBJ2-7 makes the J call doubtful. Germline values: CDR1 SGHDT, CDR2 YYEEEE. The CDR3 loop spans 14 amino acids. CDR3 DNA: TGTGCCAGCAGCAGGACTAGCGGGAGTCACGAGCAGTACTTC. Translation gives CASSRTSGSHEQYF.

V and J are TRBV7-8 and TRBJ2-7; weak D call: TRBD2 (7 bases). The germline CDR1 and CDR2 sequences are SGHVS and FQNEAQ. Between the trimmed V and J ends, which lost 8 bases and 3 bases, there was a span of 20 bases. CDR3 length: 15 residues. The CDR3 is CASQLGGLAGYEQYF. The CDR3 region has the DNA TGTGCCAGCCAATTGGGGGGGCTAGCTGGCTACGAGCAGTACTTC.

This CDR3 reads CASSVGVEGYEQYF. The CDR3 region has the DNA TGTGCCAGCAGCGTAGGGGTTGAGGGCTACGAGCAGTACTTC. The chain links TRBV9 to TRBJ2-7, with D perhaps matching TRBD2 (5 bases). This CDR3 has 14 residues. CDR1 SGDLS and CDR2 YYNGEE come from the germline V gene. Trimming cost V 0 bases and J 3 bases, with 10 bases left between them.

The J gene is TRBJ1-2, the V gene TRBV28; maybe TRBD1 (5 bases). This CDR3 contains 14 residues. CDR1 is MDHEN, CDR2 SYDVKM, per germline. The V end lost 6 bases, the J end lost 9 bases, and 20 bases lay between the germline ends. DNA for the CDR3: TGTGCCAGCAGCTCGTCTTGGACACGGTCGAGCTACACCTTC. It translates to CASSSSWTRSSYTF.

This clone turned up a few times. The V and J genes are TRBV6-5 and TRBJ1-1; D is perhaps TRBD1 (5 bases). This CDR3 spans 14 amino acids. Germline CDR1 MNHEY, CDR2 SVGAGI. Trimming pared 5 bases from V and 3 bases from J, leaving 13 bases between. The CDR3 is CASSKQGEDTEAFF. As DNA, the CDR3 is TGTGCCAGCAGTAAGCAGGGTGAGGACACTGAAGCTTTCTTT.